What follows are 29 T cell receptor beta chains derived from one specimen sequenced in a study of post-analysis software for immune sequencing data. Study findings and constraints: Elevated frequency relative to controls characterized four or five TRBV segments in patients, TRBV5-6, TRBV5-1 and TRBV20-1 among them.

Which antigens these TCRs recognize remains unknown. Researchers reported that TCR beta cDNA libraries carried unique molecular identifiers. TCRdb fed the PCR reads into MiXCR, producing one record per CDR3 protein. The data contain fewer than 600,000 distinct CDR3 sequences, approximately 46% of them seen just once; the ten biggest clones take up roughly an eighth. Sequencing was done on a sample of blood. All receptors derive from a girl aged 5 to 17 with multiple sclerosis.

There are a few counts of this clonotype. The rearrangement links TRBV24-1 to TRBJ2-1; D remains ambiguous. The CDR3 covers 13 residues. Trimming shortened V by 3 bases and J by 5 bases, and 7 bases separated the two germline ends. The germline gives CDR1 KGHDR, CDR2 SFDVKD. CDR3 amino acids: CATSDTINNEQFF. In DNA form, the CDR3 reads TGTGCCACCAGTGATACTATTAACAATGAGCAGTTCTTC.

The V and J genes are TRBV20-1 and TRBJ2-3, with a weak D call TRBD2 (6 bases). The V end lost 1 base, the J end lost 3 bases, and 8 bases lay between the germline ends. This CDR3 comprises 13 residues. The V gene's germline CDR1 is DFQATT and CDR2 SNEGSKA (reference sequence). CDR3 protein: CSARAGETDTQYF. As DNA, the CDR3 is TGCAGTGCTAGAGCGGGAGAAACAGATACGCAGTATTTT.

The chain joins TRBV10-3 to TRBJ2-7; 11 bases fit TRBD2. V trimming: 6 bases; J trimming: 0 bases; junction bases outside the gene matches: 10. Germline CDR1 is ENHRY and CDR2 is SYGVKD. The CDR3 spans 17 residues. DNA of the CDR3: TGTGCCATCAGCCCCAGTAGACTAGCGGGAACCTCCTACGAGCAGTACTTC. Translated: CAISPSRLAGTSYEQYF.

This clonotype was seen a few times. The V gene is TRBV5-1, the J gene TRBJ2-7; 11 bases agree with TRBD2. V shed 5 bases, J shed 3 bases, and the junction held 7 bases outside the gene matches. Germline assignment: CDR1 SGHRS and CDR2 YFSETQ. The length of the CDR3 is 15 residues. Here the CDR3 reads CASRLLAGGVYEQYF. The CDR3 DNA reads TGCGCCAGCAGACTTCTAGCGGGAGGAGTCTACGAGCAGTACTTC.

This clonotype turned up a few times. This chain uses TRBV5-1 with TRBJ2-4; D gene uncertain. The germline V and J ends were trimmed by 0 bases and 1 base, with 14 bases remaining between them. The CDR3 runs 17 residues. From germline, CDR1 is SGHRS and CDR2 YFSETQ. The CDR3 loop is CASSLAAGSWAKNIQYF. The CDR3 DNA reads TGCGCCAGCAGCTTGGCGGCAGGTTCCTGGGCCAAAAACATTCAGTACTTC.

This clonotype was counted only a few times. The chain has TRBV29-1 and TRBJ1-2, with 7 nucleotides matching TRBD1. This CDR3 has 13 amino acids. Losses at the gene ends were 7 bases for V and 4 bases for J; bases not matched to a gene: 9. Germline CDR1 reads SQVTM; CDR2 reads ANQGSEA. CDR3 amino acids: CSANGDRVYGYTF. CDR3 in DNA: TGCAGCGCAAACGGTGACAGGGTCTATGGCTACACCTTC.

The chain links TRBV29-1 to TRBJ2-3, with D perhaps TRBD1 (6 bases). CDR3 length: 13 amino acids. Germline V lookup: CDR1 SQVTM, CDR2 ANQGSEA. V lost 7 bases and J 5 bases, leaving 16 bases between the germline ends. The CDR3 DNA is TGCAGCGCTGTGGAGAGGGGGAAAGATACGCAGTATTTT. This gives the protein CSAVERGKDTQYF.

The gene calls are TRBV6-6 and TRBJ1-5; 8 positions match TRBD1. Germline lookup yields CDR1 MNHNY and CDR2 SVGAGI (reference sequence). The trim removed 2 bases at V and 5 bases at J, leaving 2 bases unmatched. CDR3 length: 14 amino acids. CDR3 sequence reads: CASSYHRGDQPQHF. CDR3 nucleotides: TGTGCCAGCAGTTACCACAGGGGGGATCAGCCCCAGCATTTT.

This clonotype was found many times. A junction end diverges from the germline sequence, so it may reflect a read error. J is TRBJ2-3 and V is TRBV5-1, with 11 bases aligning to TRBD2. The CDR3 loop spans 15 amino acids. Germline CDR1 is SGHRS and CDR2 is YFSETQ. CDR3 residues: CASSLGTSGTDTQYF. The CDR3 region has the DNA TGTGCCAGCAGCCTAGGGACTAGCGGAACAGATACGCAGTATTTT.

The DNA of the CDR3 is TGTGCCAGCAGTTACGACCGGGGACCCTACGAGCAGTACTTC. This codes for CASSYDRGPYEQYF. This sequence joins TRBV6-5 and TRBJ2-7; D may match TRBD1 or TRBD2 (5 bases each). The CDR3 spans 14 residues. Between the trimmed V and J ends, which lost 2 bases and 2 bases, there was a span of 10 bases. CDR1 MNHEY and CDR2 SVGAGI come from the germline V gene.

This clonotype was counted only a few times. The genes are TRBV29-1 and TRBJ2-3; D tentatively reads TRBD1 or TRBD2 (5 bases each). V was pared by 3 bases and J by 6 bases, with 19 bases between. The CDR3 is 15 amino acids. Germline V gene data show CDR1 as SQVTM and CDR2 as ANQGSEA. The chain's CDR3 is CSVESGLAPMDTQYF. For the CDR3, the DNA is TGCAGCGTTGAGTCGGGGCTAGCACCGATGGATACGCAGTATTTT.

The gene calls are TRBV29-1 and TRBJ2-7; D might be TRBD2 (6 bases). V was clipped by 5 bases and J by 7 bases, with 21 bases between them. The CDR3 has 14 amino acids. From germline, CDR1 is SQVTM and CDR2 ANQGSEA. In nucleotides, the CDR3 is TGCAGCGTTTATGTACGGGGGTCCTACAATGAGCAGTACTTC. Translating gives CSVYVRGSYNEQYF.

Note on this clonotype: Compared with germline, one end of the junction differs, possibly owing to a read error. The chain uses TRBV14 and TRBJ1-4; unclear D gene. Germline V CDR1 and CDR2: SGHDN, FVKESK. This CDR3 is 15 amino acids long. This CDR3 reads CASSQVGSTNEKRFF. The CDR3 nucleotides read TGTGCCAGCAGCCAAGTCGGGAGCACTAATGAAAAACGGTTTTTT.

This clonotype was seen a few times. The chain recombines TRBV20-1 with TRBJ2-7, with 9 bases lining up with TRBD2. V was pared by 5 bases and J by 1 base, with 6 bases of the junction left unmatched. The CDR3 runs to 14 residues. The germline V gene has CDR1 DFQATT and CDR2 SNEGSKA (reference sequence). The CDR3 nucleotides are TGCAGTGCTCGATCGGGACTAGCATCCTACGAGCAGTACTTC. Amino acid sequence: CSARSGLASYEQYF.

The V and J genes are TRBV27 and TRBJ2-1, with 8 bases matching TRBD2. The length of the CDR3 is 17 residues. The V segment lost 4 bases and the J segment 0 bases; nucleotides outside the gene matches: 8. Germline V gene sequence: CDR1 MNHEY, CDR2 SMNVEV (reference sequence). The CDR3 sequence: CASSSSSLAVSYNEQFF. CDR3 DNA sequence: TGTGCCAGCAGTTCCTCCTCACTAGCGGTCTCCTACAATGAGCAGTTCTTC.

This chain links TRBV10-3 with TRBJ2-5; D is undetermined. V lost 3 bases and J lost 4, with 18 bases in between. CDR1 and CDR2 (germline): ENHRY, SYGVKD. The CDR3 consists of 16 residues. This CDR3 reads CAISEPPDQDRETQYF. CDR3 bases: TGTGCCATCAGTGAACCACCGGACCAGGATAGAGAGACCCAGTACTTC.

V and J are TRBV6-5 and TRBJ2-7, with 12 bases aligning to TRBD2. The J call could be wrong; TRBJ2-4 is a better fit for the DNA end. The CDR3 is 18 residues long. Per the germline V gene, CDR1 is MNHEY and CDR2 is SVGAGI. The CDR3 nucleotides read TGTGCCAGCAGTTACTCCCTAGCGGGAGGGAAGGGAAAAAACATTCAGTACTTC. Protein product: CASSYSLAGGKGKNIQYF.

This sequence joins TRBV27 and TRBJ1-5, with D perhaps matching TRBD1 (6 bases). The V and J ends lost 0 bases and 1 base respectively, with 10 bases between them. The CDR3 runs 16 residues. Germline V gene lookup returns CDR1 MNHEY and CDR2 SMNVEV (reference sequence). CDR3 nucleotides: TGTGCCAGCAGTTTATCAGGGGGTGCCAGCAATCAGCCCCAGCATTTT. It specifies CASSLSGGASNQPQHF.

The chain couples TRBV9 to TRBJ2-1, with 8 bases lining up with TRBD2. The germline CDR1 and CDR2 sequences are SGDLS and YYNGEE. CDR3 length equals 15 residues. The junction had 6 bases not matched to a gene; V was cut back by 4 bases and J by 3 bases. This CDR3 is CASSSGGLDYNEQFF. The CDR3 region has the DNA TGTGCCAGCAGCTCCGGGGGACTAGACTACAATGAGCAGTTCTTC.

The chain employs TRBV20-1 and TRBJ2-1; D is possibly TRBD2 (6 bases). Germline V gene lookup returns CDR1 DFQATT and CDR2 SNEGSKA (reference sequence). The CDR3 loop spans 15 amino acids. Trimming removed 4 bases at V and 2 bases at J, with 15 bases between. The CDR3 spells CSATHSGRAYNEQFF. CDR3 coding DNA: TGCAGTGCTACCCATAGCGGTCGGGCCTACAATGAGCAGTTCTTC.

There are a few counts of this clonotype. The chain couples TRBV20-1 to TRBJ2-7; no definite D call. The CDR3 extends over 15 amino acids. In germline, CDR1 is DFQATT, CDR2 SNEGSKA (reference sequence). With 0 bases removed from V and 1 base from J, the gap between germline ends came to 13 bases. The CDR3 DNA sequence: TGCAGTGCTAGAGATTACTTGGATCCATCCTACGAGCAGTACTTC. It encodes CSARDYLDPSYEQYF.

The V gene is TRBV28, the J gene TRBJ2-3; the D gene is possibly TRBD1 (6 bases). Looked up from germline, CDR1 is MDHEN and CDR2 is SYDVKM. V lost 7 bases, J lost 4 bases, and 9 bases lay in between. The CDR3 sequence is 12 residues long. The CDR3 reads CASMGAPDTQYF. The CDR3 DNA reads TGTGCCAGCATGGGGGCACCAGATACGCAGTATTTT.

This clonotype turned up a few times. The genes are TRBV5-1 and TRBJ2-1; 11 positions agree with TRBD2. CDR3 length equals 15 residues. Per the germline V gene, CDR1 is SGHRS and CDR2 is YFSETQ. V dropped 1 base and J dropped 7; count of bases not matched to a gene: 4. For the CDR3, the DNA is TGCGCCAGCAGCTTGTTGGCTAGCGGGAGGAATGAGCAGTTCTTC. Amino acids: CASSLLASGRNEQFF.

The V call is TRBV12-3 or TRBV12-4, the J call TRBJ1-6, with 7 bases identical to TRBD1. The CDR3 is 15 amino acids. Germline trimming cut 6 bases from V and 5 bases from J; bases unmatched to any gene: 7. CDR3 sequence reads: CASRVDRVHNSPLHF. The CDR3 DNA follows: TGTGCCAGCAGGGTCGACAGGGTCCATAATTCACCCCTCCACTTT.

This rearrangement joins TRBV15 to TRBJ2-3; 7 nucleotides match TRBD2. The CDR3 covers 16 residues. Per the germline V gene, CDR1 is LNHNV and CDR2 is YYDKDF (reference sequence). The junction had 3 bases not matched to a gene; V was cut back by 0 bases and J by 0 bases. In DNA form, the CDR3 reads TGTGCCACCAGCAGAGAAGCGGGACCGAGCACAGATACGCAGTATTTT. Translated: CATSREAGPSTDTQYF. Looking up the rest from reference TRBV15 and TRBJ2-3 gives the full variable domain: DAMVIQNPRYQVTQFGKPVTLSCSQTLNHNVMYWYQQKSSQAPKLLFHYYDKDFNNEADTPDNFQSRRPNTSFCFLDIRSPGLGDTAMYLCATSREAGPSTDTQYFGPGTRLTVL.

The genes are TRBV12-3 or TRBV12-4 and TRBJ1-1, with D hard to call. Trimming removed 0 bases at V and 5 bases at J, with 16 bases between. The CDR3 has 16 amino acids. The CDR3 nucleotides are TGTGCCAGCAGTTTAGCCCTCCAGGCCAGCGGGACTGAAGCTTTCTTT. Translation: CASSLALQASGTEAFF.

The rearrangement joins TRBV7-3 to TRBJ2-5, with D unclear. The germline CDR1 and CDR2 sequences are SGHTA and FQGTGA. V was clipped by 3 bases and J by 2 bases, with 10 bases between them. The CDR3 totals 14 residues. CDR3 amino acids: CASSFGGDQETQYF. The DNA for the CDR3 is TGTGCCAGCAGCTTTGGCGGAGATCAAGAGACCCAGTACTTC.

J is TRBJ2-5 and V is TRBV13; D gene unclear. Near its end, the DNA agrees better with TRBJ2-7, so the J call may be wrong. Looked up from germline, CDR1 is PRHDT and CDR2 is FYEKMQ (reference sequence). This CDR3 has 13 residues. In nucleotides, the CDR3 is TGTGCCAGCAGCTTAGCGAGCACTTCCGAGCAGTACTTC. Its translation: CASSLASTSEQYF.

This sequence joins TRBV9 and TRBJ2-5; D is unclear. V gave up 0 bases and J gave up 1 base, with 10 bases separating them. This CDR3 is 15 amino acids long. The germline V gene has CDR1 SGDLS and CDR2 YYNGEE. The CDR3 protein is CASSVAGPTQETQYF. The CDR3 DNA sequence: TGTGCCAGCAGCGTAGCTGGACCGACCCAAGAGACCCAGTACTTC.